A selection of T cell receptor beta chains follows, all from one sample in a study of monozygotic twins with cystic fibrosis. Sequencing used immunoSEQ multiplex PCR; TCRdb keeps in-frame clones, though not all of them. The table has 39,000 or so clones, 90% to 95% seen once; the top ten hold around 0.19%. Sequencing was carried out using blood. The receptors were gathered from a boy between 2 and 10 years old with cystic fibrosis. CDR3s include the opening cysteine and the closing phenylalanine or tryptophan. A D gene is named only where the DNA matches it firmly. Size tells how often a clone was seen (once, few, many) or the class of an expanded clone, and some rows leave it out.

CDR3,DNA,D,size,V,J
CASMRAGDEKLFF,TGCGCCAGCATGAGGGCGGGGGATGAAAAACTGTTTTTT,-,-,TRBV10-2,TRBJ1-4
CASSLEGEVNYGYTF,TGCGCCAGCAGCTTGGAGGGAGAGGTTAACTATGGCTACACCTTC,-,once,TRBV5-1,TRBJ1-2
CASSRGYGYTF,TGTGCCAGCAGTAGGGGATATGGCTACACCTTC,-,-,TRBV9,TRBJ1-2
CASSSEATGGYEQYF,TGCGCCAGCAGCTCGGAGGCGACAGGGGGCTACGAGCAGTACTTC,TRBD1,-,TRBV5-1,TRBJ2-7
CASSEGSNQPQHF,TGTGCCAGCAGTGAAGGGAGCAATCAGCCCCAGCATTTT,-,once,TRBV6-4,TRBJ1-5
CASSQEIGRGAYNEQFF,TGTGCCAGCAGCCAAGAGATCGGGCGGGGGGCATACAATGAGCAGTTCTTC,TRBD2,-,TRBV4-2,TRBJ2-1
CASSFGTGQETQYF,TGCGCCAGCAGCTTTGGGACAGGCCAAGAGACCCAGTACTTC,TRBD1,-,TRBV5-1,TRBJ2-5
CASSQIGPRGTAYNEQFF,TGTGCCAGCAGCCAAATTGGCCCTAGGGGAACTGCCTACAATGAGCAGTTCTTC,-,-,TRBV14,TRBJ2-1
CASSPHRQANSPLHF,TGTGCCAGCTCACCGCACAGGCAGGCTAATTCACCCCTCCACTTT,-,few,TRBV18,TRBJ1-6
CASSESNTPGYNSPLHF,TGCGCCAGCAGTGAGTCGAATACCCCCGGTTATAATTCACCCCTCCACTTT,-,-,TRBV10-2,TRBJ1-6
CASSPVSTSGGRVF,TGTGCCAGTAGTCCAGTCTCGACTAGCGGGGGGAGAGTCTTC,TRBD2,-,TRBV19,TRBJ2-1
CASSGRLAGIYNEQFF,TGTGCCAGCAGTGGTCGACTAGCGGGGATCTACAATGAGCAGTTCTTC,TRBD2,-,TRBV27,TRBJ2-1
CASSVRADSPLHF,TGTGCCAGCAGTGTAAGGGCGGATTCACCCCTCCACTTT,-,-,TRBV2,TRBJ1-6
CASSPSHRGGEQYF,TGTGCCAGCAGTCCGAGCCATAGGGGAGGAGAGCAGTACTTC,-,-,TRBV27,TRBJ2-7
CASSYSVGQGYGYTF,TGTGCCAGCAGTTACTCGGTGGGACAGGGTTATGGCTACACCTTC,TRBD1,-,TRBV6-6,TRBJ1-2
CASSFFATGGRFLTEAFF,TGTGCCAGCAGCTTTTTTGCGACAGGGGGCCGATTCCTCACTGAAGCTTTCTTT,TRBD1,-,TRBV5-6,TRBJ1-1
CASSYKGIQETQYF,TGTGCCAGCAGTTACAAGGGGATCCAAGAGACCCAGTACTTC,-,-,TRBV6-5,TRBJ2-5
CASSWGTRGNQPQHF,TGTGCCAGCAGCTGGGGGACCCGGGGCAATCAGCCCCAGCATTTT,-,-,TRBV7-9,TRBJ1-5
CASSLGGPSGTDTQYF,TGTGCCAGCAGCTTAGGGGGGCCTTCGGGCACAGATACGCAGTATTTT,-,-,TRBV7-7,TRBJ2-3
CAIRGTGNSPLHF,TGTGCCATCAGGGGGACGGGGAATTCACCCCTCCACTTT,-,-,TRBV10-3,TRBJ1-6
CASSLAPGSTEAFF,TGTGCCAGCAGCTTAGCGCCGGGTAGCACTGAAGCTTTCTTT,-,once,TRBV7-2,TRBJ1-1
CASEDRGRGGETQYF,TGCGCCAGCGAAGACCGAGGGCGTGGAGGAGAGACCCAGTACTTC,-,-,TRBV5-1,TRBJ2-5
CASSQSRGTDQFF,TGTGCCAGCAGCCAATCTAGAGGGACGGATCAGTTCTTC,-,-,TRBV14,TRBJ2-1
CASSWWVPTDTQYF,TGTGCCAGCAGCTGGTGGGTCCCCACAGATACGCAGTATTTT,-,-,TRBV7-9,TRBJ2-3
CASSRPGQGAKGYTF,TGTGCCAGCTCACGCCCGGGACAGGGAGCGAAGGGCTACACCTTC,TRBD1,-,TRBV18,TRBJ1-2
CASSVVQGVEQFF,TGTGCCAGCAGCGTAGTACAGGGGGTTGAGCAGTTCTTC,TRBD1,-,TRBV9,TRBJ2-1
CASRNNPGVPGANVLTF,TGTGCCAGCAGGAACAATCCAGGGGTCCCTGGGGCCAACGTCCTGACTTTC,-,-,TRBV7-2,TRBJ2-6
CASSPTGGAQETQYF,TGTGCCAGCAGCCCGACAGGGGGCGCGCAGGAGACCCAGTACTTC,TRBD1,-,TRBV4-2,TRBJ2-5
CASSDGTSGSGANVLTF,TGTGCCAGCAGTGATGGGACTAGCGGGTCTGGGGCCAACGTCCTGACTTTC,TRBD2,-,TRBV6-4,TRBJ2-6
CASSWTGLNEQFF,TGTGCCAGCAGCTGGACAGGGTTGAATGAGCAGTTCTTC,TRBD1,few,TRBV7-3,TRBJ2-1
CASSFESSYNSPLHF,TGTGCCAGCAGTTTCGAGAGCTCCTATAATTCACCCCTCCACTTT,-,-,TRBV27,TRBJ1-6
CASLRRGTGSYGYTF,TGTGCCAGCCTCCGACGAGGGACGGGTAGCTATGGCTACACCTTC,-,-,TRBV6-5,TRBJ1-2
CASSLAHRVAEAFF,TGCGCCAGCAGCTTGGCCCACCGGGTGGCTGAAGCTTTCTTT,-,-,TRBV5-1,TRBJ1-1
CASSLGSLGTGIHYEQYF,TGTGCCAGCAGCTTAGGTTCTCTCGGGACAGGGATTCACTACGAGCAGTACTTC,TRBD1,-,TRBV7-6,TRBJ2-7
CASSTGGSGSPLHF,TGTGCCAGCAGCACAGGGGGCTCGGGGTCACCCCTCCACTTT,TRBD1,-,TRBV9,TRBJ1-6
CASSLSEGNQPQHF,TGTGCCAGCAGCTTATCAGAGGGAAATCAGCCCCAGCATTTT,-,-,TRBV7-8,TRBJ1-5
CASSLPVGNTIYF,TGTGCCAGCAGCTTGCCAGTTGGAAACACCATATATTTT,-,-,TRBV6-1,TRBJ1-3
CASSQDPGTEAFF,TGTGCCAGCAGCCAAGATCCAGGGACTGAAGCTTTCTTT,-,few,TRBV14,TRBJ1-1
CASTGGTEQFF,TGTGCCAGCACCGGTGGGACAGAGCAGTTCTTC,-,-,TRBV7-6,TRBJ2-1
CASSPWQETQYF,TGTGCCAGCAGCCCCTGGCAAGAGACCCAGTACTTC,-,-,TRBV5-4,TRBJ2-5
CASTVGQGTNQPQHF,TGTGCCAGCACCGTGGGACAGGGGACCAATCAGCCCCAGCATTTT,TRBD1,-,TRBV2,TRBJ1-5
CASSSTGTGTYGYTF,TGTGCCAGCAGCTCCACCGGGACAGGGACCTATGGCTACACCTTC,TRBD1,-,TRBV6-5,TRBJ1-2
CASSEGLAGPPHEQYF,TGTGCCAGCTCAGAGGGACTAGCGGGCCCCCCCCACGAGCAGTACTTC,TRBD2,once,TRBV18,TRBJ2-7
CASNPTGGWSGELFF,TGTGCCAGTAACCCAACCGGGGGTTGGAGCGGGGAGCTGTTTTTT,-,-,TRBV19,TRBJ2-2
CASSWDWFTEQFF,TGCGCCAGCAGCTGGGACTGGTTCACTGAGCAGTTCTTC,-,once,TRBV5-1,TRBJ2-1
CASSSHRGEETQYF,TGTGCCAGCAGTTCCCACAGGGGGGAAGAGACCCAGTACTTC,TRBD1,once,TRBV6-6,TRBJ2-5
CATSRGTASQETQYF,TGTGCCACCAGCAGAGGGACAGCTTCTCAAGAGACCCAGTACTTC,-,-,TRBV15,TRBJ2-5
CASSPDSNQPQHF,TGCGCCAGCAGCCCCGATAGCAATCAGCCCCAGCATTTT,-,few,TRBV5-1,TRBJ1-5
CASSQADGIAKNIQYF,TGCGCCAGCAGCCAAGCGGACGGGATAGCCAAAAACATTCAGTACTTC,-,-,TRBV4-1,TRBJ2-4
CASSYQGNYEQYF,TGTGCCAGCAGTTACCAGGGGAACTACGAGCAGTACTTC,-,-,TRBV27,TRBJ2-7
CASRSQSETEAFF,TGTGCCAGCAGATCCCAATCCGAAACTGAAGCTTTCTTT,-,once,TRBV7-3,TRBJ1-1
CASSRGTSNNEQFF,TGTGCCAGCAGTCGGGGCACCTCGAACAATGAGCAGTTCTTC,-,-,TRBV9,TRBJ2-1
CASSPRQPPRGYTF,TGTGCCAGCAGCCCCCGACAACCCCCTCGAGGCTACACCTTC,-,-,TRBV5-8,TRBJ1-2
CASSIDRAGSAAFF,TGTGCCAGCAGCATAGACAGGGCTGGGAGTGCGGCTTTCTTT,TRBD1,-,TRBV7-6,TRBJ1-1
CASAAGTDTQYF,TGTGCCAGCGCGGCGGGCACAGATACGCAGTATTTT,-,-,TRBV9,TRBJ2-3